This TCR beta chain was profiled in a study of blood T cells in healthy people across ages. Study-level points and caveats: Correlation between TCR beta diversity and naive T cell percentage was strong.

A note on this clonotype: Its cognate antigen is unknown.

The second PCR ran roughly 6 to 11 cycles with a sample-barcoded 5' primer and J-beta primers. At least 2.5 million CDR3-containing paired-end reads were obtained per sample. One entry per CDR3 protein results from TCRdb running MiXCR on the 5' RACE reads. The repertoire consists of some 1.5 million distinct CDR3 sequences, with roughly 43% occurring once and the leading ten covering roughly 3.7%. CDR1 and CDR2 from the germline V gene are LNHNV and YYDKDF (reference sequence). The CDR3 is 15 amino acids. Trimming cost V 5 bases and J 1 base, with 14 bases left between them. The gene calls are TRBV15 and TRBJ2-5; tentative D call: TRBD2 (5 bases). The sample was blood. The TCR was taken from a woman aged 18-29 years in good health. This chain's CDR3 is CATSFSRGSQETQYF. CDR3 nucleotides: TGTGCCACCAGCTTTAGTCGGGGTTCCCAAGAGACCCAGTACTTC.